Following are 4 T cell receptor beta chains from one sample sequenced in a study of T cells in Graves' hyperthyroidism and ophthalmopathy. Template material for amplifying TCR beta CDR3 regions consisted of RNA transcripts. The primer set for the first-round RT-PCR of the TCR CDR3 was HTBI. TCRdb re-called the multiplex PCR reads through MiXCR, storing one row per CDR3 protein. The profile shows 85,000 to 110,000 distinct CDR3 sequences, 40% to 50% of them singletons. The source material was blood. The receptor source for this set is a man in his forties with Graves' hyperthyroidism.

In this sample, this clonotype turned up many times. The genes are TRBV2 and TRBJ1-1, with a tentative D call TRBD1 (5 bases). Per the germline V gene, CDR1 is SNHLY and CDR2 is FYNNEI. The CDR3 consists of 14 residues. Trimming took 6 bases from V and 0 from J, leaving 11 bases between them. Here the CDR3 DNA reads TGTGCCAGCAGAGAGGGACGCTTGAACACTGAAGCTTTCTTT. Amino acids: CASREGRLNTEAFF.

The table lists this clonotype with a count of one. CDR3 DNA: TGTGCCAGCGGGGACGGAGCAGCGGGGGGCTACACCTTC. It codes for CASGDGAAGGYTF. The chain joins TRBV2 to TRBJ1-2; TRBD1 is a possible D gene (5 bases). Germline CDR1 reads SNHLY; CDR2 reads FYNNEI. Trimming cost V 8 bases and J 8 bases, with 18 bases left between them. CDR3 length equals 13 residues.

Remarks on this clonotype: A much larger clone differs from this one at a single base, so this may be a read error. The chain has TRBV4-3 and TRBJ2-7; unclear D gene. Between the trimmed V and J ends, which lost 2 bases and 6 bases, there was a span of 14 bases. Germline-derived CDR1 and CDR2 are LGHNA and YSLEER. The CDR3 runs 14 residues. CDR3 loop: CASSQHKSLGEQYF. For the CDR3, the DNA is TGCGCCAGCAGCCAACATAAGAGTCTCGGCGAGCAGTACTTC.

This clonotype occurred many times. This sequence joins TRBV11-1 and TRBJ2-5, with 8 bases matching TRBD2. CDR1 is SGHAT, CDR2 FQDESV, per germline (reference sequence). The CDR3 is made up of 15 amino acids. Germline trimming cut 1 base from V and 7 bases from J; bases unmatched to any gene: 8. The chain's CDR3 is CASSLEGFSGGTQYF. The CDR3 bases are TGTGCCAGCAGCTTAGAAGGTTTCAGCGGGGGGACCCAGTACTTC.